A single sample gave rise to the 22 T cell receptor beta chains below, sequenced in a study of blood T cell repertoires in COVID-19. TCRdb's table, derived via immunoSEQ multiplex PCR, lists solely in-frame clones and lacks some. The table has some 150,000 clones, approximately 86% seen once. The sequenced material came from peripheral blood. The receptor source for this set is an older woman with acute or convalescent COVID-19.

The chain combines TRBV7-2 with TRBJ2-7; D is uncertain. CDR1 is SGHTA, CDR2 FQGNSA, per germline. This CDR3 has 13 residues. V lost 4 bases to trimming and J lost 4 bases, with 11 bases between them. CDR3 amino acids: CASSSASGYEQYF. CDR3 in DNA: TGTGCCAGCAGCTCCGCCTCAGGATACGAGCAGTACTTC.

The chain couples TRBV9 to TRBJ1-2, with D perhaps TRBD1 (6 bases). The CDR3 spans 16 residues. V was shortened by 0 bases and J by 3 bases, with 15 bases between the two germline ends. Germline assignment: CDR1 SGDLS and CDR2 YYNGEE. The CDR3 is CASSVEVGGRDYGYTF. The CDR3 DNA sequence: TGTGCCAGCAGCGTAGAGGTAGGGGGTCGGGACTATGGCTACACCTTC. Drawing the rest from reference TRBV9 and TRBJ1-2, the complete variable domain is DSGVTQTPKHLITATGQRVTLRCSPRSGDLSVYWYQQSLDQGLQFLIQYYNGEERAKGNILERFSAQQFPDLHSELNLSSLELGDSALYFCASSVEVGGRDYGYTFGSGTRLTVV.

The chain carries TRBV13 and TRBJ1-5; the match to TRBD1 covers 9 bases. V lost 0 bases and J lost 4; bases outside the gene matches: 7. CDR1 and CDR2 from the germline V gene are PRHDT and FYEKMQ (reference sequence). The CDR3 has 17 amino acids. The CDR3 spells CASSLGPTGGSNQPQHF. The CDR3 nucleotides read TGTGCCAGCAGCTTAGGGCCGACAGGGGGAAGTAATCAGCCCCAGCATTTT.

The chain links TRBV27 to TRBJ1-1; the match to TRBD1 covers 7 bases. This CDR3 contains 13 residues. From germline, CDR1 is MNHEY and CDR2 SMNVEV (reference sequence). V trimming: 6 bases; J trimming: 6 bases; junction bases outside the gene matches: 7. In nucleotides, the CDR3 is TGTGCCAGCAGAGCAGGGGGGAGGTCTGAAGCTTTCTTT. Encoded protein: CASRAGGRSEAFF.

This clone was seen only a few times. The V call is TRBV5-6, the J call TRBJ1-2; possibly TRBD1 for D (6 bases). Germline CDR1 SGHDT, CDR2 YYEEEE. Trimming pared 0 bases from V and 1 base from J, leaving 13 bases between. This CDR3 is 16 amino acids long. CDR3 amino acids: CASSLARTDGNYGYTF. The CDR3 DNA reads TGTGCCAGCAGCTTGGCCAGGACAGATGGTAACTATGGCTACACCTTC.

V is TRBV4-1 and J is TRBJ1-2; 8 bases fit TRBD1. Germline CDR1 reads MGHRA; CDR2 reads YSYEKL. The CDR3 sequence is 16 residues long. The V gene end was trimmed by 4 bases and the J gene end by 4 bases; junction bases not matched to a gene: 11. CDR3 nucleotide sequence: TGCGCCAGCAGCCCCCTCCTAGCAGGGGGCTTCTATGGCTACACCTTC. Translation: CASSPLLAGGFYGYTF.

J is TRBJ1-1 and V is TRBV29-1, with D perhaps matching TRBD1 (5 bases). CDR1 and CDR2 (germline): SQVTM, ANQGSEA. V lost 0 bases and J 4 bases, leaving 12 bases between the germline ends. This CDR3 is built from 14 residues. CDR3 residues: CSVEDRGGTTEAFF. The DNA for the CDR3 is TGCAGCGTTGAAGATCGGGGGGGGACCACTGAAGCTTTCTTT.

This clone was recorded once. The gene calls are TRBV5-1 and TRBJ2-7; 7 positions match TRBD2. Unmatched junction bases numbered 10, after V lost 4 bases and J lost 0 bases. The CDR3 loop spans 16 amino acids. Germline values: CDR1 SGHRS, CDR2 YFSETQ. Here the CDR3 DNA reads TGCGCCAGCAGCCGGACTAGGGCCCCCAGCTCCTACGAGCAGTACTTC. It is translated as CASSRTRAPSSYEQYF.

The chain combines TRBV2 with TRBJ1-2, with 7 bases that match TRBD1. Looked up from germline, CDR1 is SNHLY and CDR2 is FYNNEI. The V and J ends lost 3 bases and 2 bases, in that order; junction bases with no gene match: 6. The CDR3 consists of 15 residues. CDR3 sequence reads: CASSDPPQGNYGYTF. The CDR3 nucleotides are TGTGCCAGCAGTGATCCACCACAGGGGAACTATGGCTACACCTTC.

This chain connects TRBV7-3 to TRBJ1-6, with 8 positions matching TRBD1. CDR1 is SGHTA, CDR2 FQGTGA, per germline. Trimming cost V 3 bases and J 7 bases; bases outside gene matches: 2. The CDR3 runs 14 residues. The CDR3 is CASSFDRGNSPLHF. In nucleotides, the CDR3 is TGTGCCAGCAGCTTTGACAGGGGAAATTCACCCCTCCACTTT.

V usage is TRBV2 and J usage is TRBJ1-1; possibly TRBD1 for D (6 bases). The length of the CDR3 is 13 residues. Per the germline V gene, CDR1 is SNHLY and CDR2 is FYNNEI. The V and J ends lost 10 bases and 0 bases respectively, with 12 bases between them. In DNA, the CDR3 is TGTGCCACCGAAAGGGGGATGAACACTGAAGCTTTCTTT. The encoded protein is CATERGMNTEAFF.

The rearrangement links TRBV7-2 to TRBJ2-7; D remains ambiguous. Trimming pared 4 bases from V and 3 bases from J, leaving 7 bases between. Germline V lookup: CDR1 SGHTA, CDR2 FQGNSA. This CDR3 has 12 amino acids. The CDR3 bases are TGTGCCAGCAGCTCCAGATACTACGAGCAGTACTTC. Its translation is CASSSRYYEQYF.

This clone is a singleton in its sample. The genes are TRBV5-1 and TRBJ1-2; D uncertain. The germline V gene encodes CDR1 SGHRS and CDR2 YFSETQ. CDR3 length: 13 amino acids. The V gene lost 5 bases and the J gene lost 2 bases, with 10 bases spanning the gap. The CDR3 coding sequence is TGCGCCAGCAGTCCAACGCAGAACTATGGCTACACCTTC. It yields the protein CASSPTQNYGYTF.

This chain joins TRBV30 and TRBJ1-2; D is uncertain. With 2 bases removed from V and 4 bases from J, the gap between germline ends came to 17 bases. This CDR3 region has 15 residues. Per the germline V gene, CDR1 is GTSNPN and CDR2 is SVGIG (reference sequence). CDR3 amino acids: CAWSWWAQLSYGYTF. CDR3 DNA sequence: TGTGCCTGGAGTTGGTGGGCTCAGCTTTCCTATGGCTACACCTTC.

This chain uses TRBV28 with TRBJ1-2; D unclear. V was trimmed by 6 bases and J by 4 bases, leaving 12 bases between them. CDR3 size: 13 residues. Germline-derived CDR1 and CDR2 are MDHEN and SYDVKM. CDR3 protein: CASSLLQLYGYTF. In DNA form, the CDR3 reads TGTGCCAGCAGCCTACTGCAACTCTATGGCTACACCTTC.

This clone was seen just once. This chain connects TRBV6-5 to TRBJ1-1; D might be TRBD1 (5 bases). The CDR3 extends over 14 amino acids. Germline-derived CDR1 and CDR2 are MNHEY and SVGAGI. The germline V and J ends were trimmed by 4 bases and 1 base, with 10 bases remaining between them. CDR3 loop: CASSSQGTNTEAFF. CDR3 DNA: TGTGCCAGCAGTTCCCAGGGCACGAACACTGAAGCTTTCTTT.

The V gene is TRBV7-9, the J gene TRBJ1-1; D uncertain. CDR3 length: 15 residues. V gave up 5 bases and J gave up 2 bases, with 15 bases separating them. CDR1 and CDR2 from the germline V gene are SEHNR and FQNEAQ (reference sequence). The CDR3 sequence is CASSPAGSTNTEAFF. In nucleotides, the CDR3 is TGTGCCAGCAGCCCGGCGGGCAGTACCAACACTGAAGCTTTCTTT.

The V gene is TRBV6-6, the J gene TRBJ1-2, with D hard to call. This CDR3 contains 11 residues. Germline lookup yields CDR1 MNHNY and CDR2 SVGAGI (reference sequence). Trimming left V 8 bases short and J 4 bases short, with 8 bases between. The DNA for the CDR3 is TGTGCCAGCCGGGATTCCTATGGCTACACCTTC. Its translation: CASRDSYGYTF.

The V gene is TRBV19, the J gene TRBJ1-2; TRBD1 matches at 11 bases. The germline CDR1 and CDR2 sequences are LNHDA and SQIVND (reference sequence). The CDR3 loop spans 15 amino acids. V was pared by 9 bases and J by 0 bases, with 6 bases of the junction left unmatched. The CDR3 here is CASRGQGGTNYGYTF. The CDR3 DNA reads TGTGCCAGCAGGGGACAGGGGGGAACTAACTATGGCTACACCTTC.

This clone was seen a single time. The gene calls are TRBV6-5 and TRBJ2-2; a possible D gene is TRBD2 (6 bases). The CDR3 extends over 14 amino acids. Trimming cost V 6 bases and J 4 bases, with 12 bases left between them. Germline CDR1 MNHEY, CDR2 SVGAGI. DNA of the CDR3: TGTGCCAGCAGGAGGGGAGGAGGCACCGGGGAGCTGTTTTTT. Protein product: CASRRGGGTGELFF.

The chain has TRBV28 and TRBJ1-2, with D possibly matching TRBD1 (6 bases). The CDR3 covers 15 residues. V shed 5 bases and J shed 6 bases, with 19 bases lying between them. The germline gives CDR1 MDHEN, CDR2 SYDVKM. CDR3 loop: CASSPLQQGSHGYTF. The CDR3 DNA reads as TGTGCCAGCAGTCCGTTACAACAGGGTAGTCATGGCTACACCTTC.

The rearrangement joins TRBV4-3 to TRBJ1-2; TRBD1 aligns across 11 bases. Per the germline V gene, CDR1 is LGHNA and CDR2 is YSLEER. This CDR3 has 15 residues. V was pared by 1 base and J by 3 bases, with 1 base of the junction left unmatched. The CDR3 is CASSQAGQGDYGYTF. CDR3 coding DNA: TGCGCCAGCAGCCAAGCGGGACAGGGGGACTATGGCTACACCTTC.